This T cell receptor beta chain was identified in a study of blood T cell repertoires in COVID-19. At the level of the study: Acute-phase and convalescent COVID-19 samples originated in the United States, Italy and Spain.

Germline values: CDR1 MDHEN, CDR2 SYDVKM. The junction had 7 bases not matched to a gene; V was cut back by 6 bases and J by 0 bases. This CDR3 region has 16 residues. The table came from immunoSEQ multiplex PCR; TCRdb's copy has only in-frame clones and leaves some out. Among about 130,000 clones listed, roughly nine tenths were seen once. Sequencing was carried out using peripheral blood. This clonotype was sampled from a man over 45 with active COVID-19. This sequence joins TRBV28 and TRBJ1-2, with 10 bases aligning to TRBD1. CDR3 nucleotides: TGTGCCAGCAGGCGACAGGGGGCCGCATCTAACTATGGCTACACCTTC. As protein: CASRRQGAASNYGYTF.